This entry lists 29 T cell receptor beta chains sequenced from one sample in a study of blood T cell repertoires in COVID-19. The method was immunoSEQ multiplex PCR; TCRdb's version includes in-frame clones alone and lacks a portion of them. Found here are about 300,000 clones, approximately 85% of them singletons; the top ten hold around 1.5%. Sequenced material: peripheral blood. These receptors were collected from a woman aged 50 to 60 with acute or convalescent COVID-19.

This clone was recorded a few times. This chain uses TRBV14 with TRBJ1-1, with 7 nucleotides matching TRBD1. J was trimmed by 5 bases and V by 2 bases; bases with no gene match: 11. CDR3 size: 16 residues. Germline V gives CDR1 SGHDN, CDR2 FVKESK. The CDR3 loop reads CASSQQYRGRKTEAFF. The DNA of the CDR3 is TGTGCCAGCAGCCAACAATACAGGGGCCGGAAAACTGAAGCTTTCTTT.

The V gene is TRBV28, the J gene TRBJ2-2; 12 bases match TRBD2. Germline assignment: CDR1 MDHEN and CDR2 SYDVKM. CDR3 size: 19 residues. V trimming: 7 bases; J trimming: 2 bases; junction bases outside the gene matches: 14. The CDR3 reads CASTPPFRLAGVNTGELFF. CDR3 DNA sequence: TGTGCCAGCACCCCACCCTTCAGACTAGCGGGAGTCAACACCGGGGAGCTGTTTTTT.

The DNA of the CDR3 is TGCAGCGTTGAAATAACACGTAACAATGAGCAGTTCTTC. This gives the protein CSVEITRNNEQFF. The chain is built from TRBV29-1 and TRBJ2-1; D is ambiguous. The CDR3 extends over 13 amino acids. V lost 2 bases to trimming and J lost 5 bases, with 10 bases between them. Germline-derived CDR1 and CDR2 are SQVTM and ANQGSEA.

The chain uses TRBV4-1 and TRBJ2-5, with 8 positions matching TRBD2. With V trimmed by 1 base and J by 5 bases, 6 bases remained unmatched. The CDR3 contains 15 residues. Germline V gene sequence: CDR1 MGHRA, CDR2 YSYEKL. Written as DNA, the CDR3 is TGCGCCAGCAGCCAAGTCGCGGGAGGAAGGGAGACCCAGTACTTC. Its translation is CASSQVAGGRETQYF.

The chain joins TRBV7-3 to TRBJ1-3, with 7 nucleotides matching TRBD1. The CDR3 sequence is 16 residues long. The trim removed 5 bases at V and 3 bases at J, leaving 10 bases unmatched. CDR1 is SGHTA, CDR2 FQGTGA, per germline. CDR3 in amino acids: CASSPGGGAGGNTIYF. The CDR3 bases are TGTGCCAGCAGCCCCGGAGGGGGCGCGGGTGGAAACACCATATATTTT.

The V and J genes are TRBV7-2 and TRBJ1-2; 8 bases are shared with TRBD1. The germline CDR1 and CDR2 sequences are SGHTA and FQGNSA. The V gene end was trimmed by 5 bases and the J gene end by 10 bases; junction bases not matched to a gene: 12. The length of the CDR3 is 14 residues. CDR3 in amino acids: CASSHSRDRGVYTF. CDR3 nucleotide sequence: TGTGCCAGCAGCCATTCCCGCGACAGGGGAGTCTACACCTTC.

Here the CDR3 DNA reads TGTGCCAGTAGAAGTCGGACAGGGCTAAGATACGAGCAGTACTTC. Its translation: CASRSRTGLRYEQYF. The chain employs TRBV19 and TRBJ2-7; TRBD1 matches at 8 bases. The V segment lost 6 bases and the J segment 4 bases; nucleotides outside the gene matches: 11. Germline lookup yields CDR1 LNHDA and CDR2 SQIVND (reference sequence). This CDR3 is 15 amino acids long.

This rearrangement joins TRBV21-1 to TRBJ1-1; the table's TRBD1 call for D was not verified on the DNA. TRBV21-1 is annotated as a pseudogene. The CDR3 consists of 14 residues. The CDR3 coding sequence is TGTGCCAGCAGCACTCGGACAGGTTTTACTGAAGCTTTCTTT. Amino acids: CASSTRTGFTEAFF.

The chain has TRBV15 and TRBJ1-1; perhaps TRBD1 as D (5 bases). Per germline, CDR1 LNHNV and CDR2 YYDKDF (reference sequence). The CDR3 has 15 amino acids. Trimming took off 0 bases at V and 1 base at J, with 9 bases between the two ends. The chain's CDR3 is CATSRDKGANTEAFF. The CDR3 nucleotides are TGTGCCACCAGCAGAGATAAAGGGGCGAACACTGAAGCTTTCTTT.

The chain employs TRBV2 and TRBJ2-7; a weak D match, TRBD1 (5 bases). Germline CDR1 reads SNHLY; CDR2 reads FYNNEI. CDR3 length: 13 amino acids. V dropped 3 bases and J dropped 3 bases, with 9 bases sitting between them. As DNA, the CDR3 is TGTGCCAGCAGTGATGACACAGGCTACGAGCAGTACTTC. Its translation is CASSDDTGYEQYF.

V usage is TRBV25-1 and J usage is TRBJ1-1, with TRBD1 matching 7 bases. CDR1 is MGHDK, CDR2 SYGVNS, per germline. CDR3 size: 15 residues. J was trimmed by 2 bases and V by 3 bases; bases with no gene match: 6. In DNA form, the CDR3 reads TGTGCCAGCAGTGACCCCGGACAGGTCAACACTGAAGCTTTCTTT. Encoded protein: CASSDPGQVNTEAFF. The full variable domain, its missing parts supplied by reference TRBV25-1 and TRBJ1-1, is EADIYQTPRYLVIGTGKKITLECSQTMGHDKMYWYQQDPGMELHLIHYSYGVNSTEKGDLSSESTVSRIRTEHFPLTLESARPSHTSQYLCASSDPGQVNTEAFFGQGTRLTVV.

The chain combines TRBV24-1 with TRBJ2-7; 12 bases are a match to TRBD1. V shed 4 bases and J 6 bases; nucleotides not matched to a gene: 12. This CDR3 has 17 residues. CDR1 and CDR2 from the germline V gene are KGHDR and SFDVKD. CDR3 loop: CATSDPTGQGATGEQYF. CDR3 nucleotide sequence: TGTGCCACCAGTGACCCTACGGGACAGGGGGCGACAGGCGAGCAGTACTTC.

The V gene is TRBV6-1, the J gene TRBJ2-3, with 10 bases matching TRBD1. This CDR3 region has 18 residues. Germline CDR1 MNHNS, CDR2 SASEGT. V lost 0 bases and J lost 2; bases outside the gene matches: 8. The CDR3 reads CASSEAPRTGGFTDTQYF. CDR3 nucleotides: TGTGCCAGCAGTGAAGCGCCCCGGACAGGGGGATTCACAGATACGCAGTATTTT.

The chain has TRBV27 and TRBJ2-7; TRBD1 matches 7 bases. V gave up 4 bases and J gave up 4 bases; unmatched junction bases: 16. The CDR3 extends over 17 amino acids. In germline, CDR1 is MNHEY, CDR2 SMNVEV (reference sequence). CDR3 DNA: TGTGCCAGCAGTTCAATCCTGAAACAGGGGATAAGATACGAGCAGTACTTC. It specifies CASSSILKQGIRYEQYF.

V is TRBV5-8 and J is TRBJ1-4; D is perhaps TRBD1 (6 bases). This CDR3 is built from 15 residues. V was pared by 4 bases and J by 7 bases, with 17 bases between. In germline, CDR1 is SGHTS, CDR2 YDEGEE. DNA for the CDR3: TGTGCCAGCAGCGCCGGGAGGGGGAGGGCTGAAAAACTGTTTTTT. Amino acids: CASSAGRGRAEKLFF.

Concerning this clone: The sample has other DNA sequences that encode this CDR3 too. The V call is TRBV5-1, the J call TRBJ2-3, with TRBD2 matching over 8 bases. The CDR3 is made up of 16 amino acids. V lost 0 bases and J lost 1; bases outside the gene matches: 4. CDR1 SGHRS and CDR2 YFSETQ come from the germline V gene. The CDR3 sequence is CASSLVASGRTDTQYF. The CDR3 nucleotides read TGCGCCAGCAGCTTGGTGGCTAGCGGGCGCACAGATACGCAGTATTTT.

This clone was counted a single time. This chain uses TRBV11-1 with TRBJ1-4; 7 nucleotides line up with TRBD1. The V gene's germline CDR1 is SGHAT and CDR2 FQDESV (reference sequence). V trimming: 5 bases; J trimming: 7 bases; junction bases outside the gene matches: 10. CDR3 length equals 15 residues. CDR3: CASSPADRFFEKLFF. In DNA, the CDR3 is TGTGCCAGCAGCCCGGCGGACAGGTTCTTTGAAAAACTGTTTTTT.

This clone was seen more than once but under ten times. J is TRBJ1-2 and V is TRBV5-1; D unresolved. The germline V gene encodes CDR1 SGHRS and CDR2 YFSETQ. V lost 0 bases, J lost 2 bases, and 5 bases lay in between. The CDR3 sequence is 13 residues long. CDR3: CASSLDTNYGYTF. The CDR3 nucleotides are TGCGCCAGCAGCTTGGACACCAACTATGGCTACACCTTC. The full variable domain, its missing parts supplied by reference TRBV5-1 and TRBJ1-2, is KAGVTQTPRYLIKTRGQQVTLSCSPISGHRSVSWYQQTPGQGLQFLFEYFSETQRNKGNFPGRFSGRQFSNSRSEMNVSTLELGDSALYLCASSLDTNYGYTFGSGTRLTVV.

The chain links TRBV6-5 to TRBJ2-7, with TRBD2 matching over 16 bases. This CDR3 is built from 15 residues. Germline CDR1 is MNHEY and CDR2 is SVGAGI. After removal of 6 bases from V and 2 bases from J, the junction contained 1 base not matched to a gene. CDR3 loop: CASRGTSGRAYEQYF. As DNA, the CDR3 is TGTGCCAGCAGAGGGACTAGCGGGAGGGCCTACGAGCAGTACTTC.

The chain recombines TRBV19 with TRBJ2-1; TRBD2 matches at 10 bases. The ends lost 6 bases at V and 7 bases at J; junction bases unmatched: 6. Per the germline V gene, CDR1 is LNHDA and CDR2 is SQIVND (reference sequence). CDR3 length: 14 residues. In DNA, the CDR3 is TGTGCCAGTAGCGAGGGACTAGCGCTAAATGAGCAGTTCTTC. Protein: CASSEGLALNEQFF.

The chain is built from TRBV11-2 and TRBJ2-5; TRBD2 agrees at 10 bases. Trimming at V came to 4 bases and at J to 4 bases, leaving 9 bases not matched to a gene. The length of the CDR3 is 16 residues. CDR1 is SGHAT and CDR2 is FQNNGV in the germline V gene. CDR3 DNA: TGTGCCAGCAGCTCCTTCAGAGTAGCGGGAGGAGAGACCCAGTACTTC. Translating it yields CASSSFRVAGGETQYF. Supplemented by reference TRBV11-2 and TRBJ2-5, the full variable domain reads EAGVAQSPRYKIIEKRQSVAFWCNPISGHATLYWYQQILGQGPKLLIQFQNNGVVDDSQLPKDRFSAERLKGVDSTLKIQPAKLEDSAVYLCASSSFRVAGGETQYFGPGTRLLVL.

The chain recombines TRBV7-1 with TRBJ1-6; 7 bases align to TRBD1. TRBV7-1 belongs to the ORF category, with a function that is uncertain. CDR3 length equals 24 residues. After removal of 2 bases from V and 0 bases from J, the junction contained 25 bases not matched to a gene. The CDR3 nucleotides are TGTGCCAGCAGCTCAAGCGACCCCGGGACAGCGCACAGTTTGGAAGGCTCCTATAATTCACCCCTCCACTTT. This gives the protein CASSSSDPGTAHSLEGSYNSPLHF.

The V call is TRBV6-6, the J call TRBJ1-2; the match to TRBD1 covers 12 bases. J lost 3 bases, V lost 6 bases, and 5 bases had no gene match. Germline loops: CDR1 MNHNY, CDR2 SVGAGI (reference sequence). The length of the CDR3 is 15 residues. The CDR3 region is CASRAGTGGDYGYTF. Written as DNA, the CDR3 is TGTGCCAGCAGGGCCGGGACAGGGGGCGACTATGGCTACACCTTC.

The V gene is TRBV5-6, the J gene TRBJ2-7, with a weak D call TRBD2 (5 bases). Germline V gene lookup returns CDR1 SGHDT and CDR2 YYEEEE. The CDR3 covers 12 residues. Trimming pared 3 bases from V and 2 bases from J, leaving 6 bases between. The CDR3 spells CASSYGTYEQYF. For the CDR3, the DNA is TGTGCCAGCAGCTACGGGACCTACGAGCAGTACTTC.

The genes are TRBV5-5 and TRBJ2-1; D remains unclear. V lost 0 bases, J lost 0 bases, and 7 bases lay in between. The CDR3 sequence is 15 residues long. CDR1 is SGHKS, CDR2 YYEKEE, per germline (reference sequence). The CDR3 bases are TGTGCCAGCAGCTTGGTGGGCAACTCCTACAATGAGCAGTTCTTC. This codes for CASSLVGNSYNEQFF.

The chain recombines TRBV13 with TRBJ1-2; a weak D match, TRBD1 (6 bases). Per germline, CDR1 PRHDT and CDR2 FYEKMQ (reference sequence). Trimming removed 3 bases at V and 8 bases at J, with 13 bases between. The CDR3 covers 13 residues. In DNA, the CDR3 is TGTGCCAGCAGCTTGTGGACAGCTGGCGGCTACACCTTC. Amino acid sequence: CASSLWTAGGYTF.

This clone has more than one count but fewer than ten. The chain links TRBV23-1 to TRBJ1-1, with D perhaps TRBD1 (5 bases). TRBV23-1 carries the ORF label, with uncertain function. The length of the CDR3 is 16 residues. V lost 2 bases to trimming and J lost 1 base, with 14 bases between them. The DNA for the CDR3 is TGCGCCAGCAGTCAACCCCTGGGGCGGAGGAACACTGAAGCTTTCTTT. It yields the protein CASSQPLGRRNTEAFF.

The V gene is TRBV2, the J gene TRBJ1-2; a possible D gene is TRBD1 (6 bases). Germline V gives CDR1 SNHLY, CDR2 FYNNEI. Trimming left V 8 bases short and J 4 bases short, with 20 bases between. The CDR3 runs 15 residues. The CDR3 region is CASVRTVVLGYGYTF. DNA of the CDR3: TGTGCCAGCGTAAGGACAGTGGTACTAGGCTATGGCTACACCTTC.

This clone has just one count. CDR3 bases: TGTGCCAGCAGTCCACTTGACAGGGGTGCCGGCACCGGGGAGCTGTTTTTT. It codes for CASSPLDRGAGTGELFF. The chain combines TRBV6-2 or TRBV6-3 with TRBJ2-2; 8 bases are a match to TRBD1. This CDR3 has 17 residues. Per the germline V gene, CDR1 is MNHEY and CDR2 is SVGEGT. V shed 5 bases and J 4 bases; nucleotides not matched to a gene: 12.